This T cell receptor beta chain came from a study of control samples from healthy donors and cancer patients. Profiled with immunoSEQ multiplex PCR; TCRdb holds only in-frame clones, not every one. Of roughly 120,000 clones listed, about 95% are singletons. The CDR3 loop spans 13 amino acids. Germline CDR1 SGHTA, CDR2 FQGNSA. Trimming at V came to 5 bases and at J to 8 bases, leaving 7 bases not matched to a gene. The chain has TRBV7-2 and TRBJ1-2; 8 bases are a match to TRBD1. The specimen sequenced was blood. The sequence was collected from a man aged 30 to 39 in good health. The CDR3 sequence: CASSTRGRQGYTF. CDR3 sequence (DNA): TGTGCCAGCAGCACCAGGGGGCGCCAAGGCTACACCTTC. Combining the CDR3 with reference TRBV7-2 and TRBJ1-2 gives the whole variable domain GAGVSQSPSNKVTEKGKDVELRCDPISGHTALYWYRQSLGQGLEFLIYFQGNSAPDKSGLPSDRFSAERTGGSVSTLTIQRTQQEDSAVYLCASSTRGRQGYTFGSGTRLTVV.